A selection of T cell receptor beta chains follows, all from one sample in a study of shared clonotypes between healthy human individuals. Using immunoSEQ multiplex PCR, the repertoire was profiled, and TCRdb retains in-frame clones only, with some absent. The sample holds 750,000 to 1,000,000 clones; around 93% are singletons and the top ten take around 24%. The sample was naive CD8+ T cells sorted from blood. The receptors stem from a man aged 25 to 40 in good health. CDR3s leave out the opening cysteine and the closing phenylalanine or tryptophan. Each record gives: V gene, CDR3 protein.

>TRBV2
ASSEDVLDPAGRDTQY
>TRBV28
ASSLSLLAGGQAGELF
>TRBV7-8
ASSLVVTRETQY
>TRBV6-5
ASSPTGGWTEAF
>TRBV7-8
ASSLTRLAGVEQY
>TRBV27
ASKEGAGELF
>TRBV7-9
ASSLGLAGGSRGYT
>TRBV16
ASSPRFDGTDTQY
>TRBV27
ASSTSIPPPGEQY
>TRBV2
AGQEISSTDTQY
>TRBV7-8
ASSIRTGSVEKLF
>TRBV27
ASSLVGTGGTSYEQY
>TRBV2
ASIRPVTYEQY
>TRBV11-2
ASSPSDGSYEQY
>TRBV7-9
ASSFESGTIYNEQF